Shown below are 25 T cell receptor beta chains from a single sample sequenced in a study of monozygotic twins with inflammatory bowel disease. With the 5' RACE reads reprocessed, TCRdb shows one record per CDR3 protein and no DNA. Its listing shows a few hundred thousand distinct CDR3 sequences. The sample taken for sequencing was blood. The receptors shown here come from a human donor with ulcerative colitis or Crohn's disease, or a healthy co-twin of an affected twin (not recorded which).

The chain has TRBV20-1 and TRBJ1-2; the TRBD1 assignment by TCRdb is unverifiable without DNA. Germline V gene data show CDR1 as DFQATT and CDR2 as SNEGSKA (reference sequence). The CDR3 sequence is 13 residues long. Here the CDR3 reads CSAPPGQFYGYTF.

The J gene is TRBJ2-7, the V gene TRBV11-3. Per the germline V gene, CDR1 is SGHNT and CDR2 is YENEEA. The CDR3 covers 13 residues. The CDR3 spells CASSLGNFYEQYF.

The V gene is TRBV5-1, the J gene TRBJ1-1. The V gene's germline CDR1 is SGHRS and CDR2 YFSETQ. This CDR3 is built from 14 residues. The CDR3: CASSSGLANTEAFF.

The chain links TRBV6-2 or TRBV6-3 to TRBJ1-6; TCRdb designates TRBD1, a call that cannot be tested without DNA. The CDR3 covers 17 residues. Germline CDR1 is MNHEY and CDR2 is SVGEGT. The chain's CDR3 is CASSSSRQGVSASPLHF.

This chain uses TRBV7-9 with TRBJ2-5. This CDR3 is built from 15 residues. Germline CDR1 reads SEHNR; CDR2 reads FQNEAQ (reference sequence). The CDR3 loop is CASSLDTHAKETQYF.

The J gene is TRBJ2-3, the V gene TRBV12-3 or TRBV12-4; the D call from TCRdb, TRBD2, cannot be confirmed without DNA. The CDR3 is 15 residues long. The CDR3 here is CASIPLAGDTDTQYF.

This chain connects TRBV5-1 to TRBJ1-4; TCRdb outputs TRBD1, but without DNA this stays unchecked. Germline values: CDR1 SGHRS, CDR2 YFSETQ. This CDR3 region has 15 residues. The CDR3 spells CASSLYGTGDEKLFF.

The J gene is TRBJ1-6, the V gene TRBV6-5; TCRdb gives TRBD1 as the D gene, but with no DNA this cannot be confirmed. The CDR3 extends over 15 amino acids. Germline V lookup: CDR1 MNHEY, CDR2 SVGAGI. The CDR3 region is CASSSGGGGNSPLHF.

The chain carries TRBV12-3 or TRBV12-4 and TRBJ2-2; TCRdb's assignment of TRBD1 cannot be checked, as there is no DNA. This CDR3 is built from 15 residues. CDR3: CASSFEGRGTGELFF.

The V call is TRBV28, the J call TRBJ2-7; TCRdb reports TRBD1, a call that lacks DNA to check it against. Germline CDR1 reads MDHEN; CDR2 reads SYDVKM. This CDR3 has 12 amino acids. This chain's CDR3 is CASTGRLYEQYF.

The genes are TRBV6-1 and TRBJ1-3. Looked up from germline, CDR1 is MNHNS and CDR2 is SASEGT. The CDR3 contains 14 residues. CDR3 amino acids: CASSRTYSGNTIYF.

This chain uses TRBV5-5 with TRBJ1-5; absent DNA, TCRdb's TRBD1 call cannot be checked. Germline V gives CDR1 SGHKS, CDR2 YYEKEE (reference sequence). This CDR3 has 15 amino acids. The CDR3 loop reads CASSYTGTGYQPQHF.

The chain uses TRBV5-1 and TRBJ2-5; lacking DNA, the TRBD1 call made by TCRdb goes unchecked. Germline V gene sequence: CDR1 SGHRS, CDR2 YFSETQ. The CDR3 runs 15 residues. Here the CDR3 reads CASSDGQGVQETQYF.

This chain links TRBV5-1 with TRBJ1-1; with no DNA, the TCRdb D assignment of TRBD1 cannot be verified. Germline V CDR1 and CDR2: SGHRS, YFSETQ. The CDR3 totals 16 residues. This chain's CDR3 is CASSLFLGQRNTEAFF. Filled out from reference TRBV5-1 and TRBJ1-1, the complete variable domain reads KAGVTQTPRYLIKTRGQQVTLSCSPISGHRSVSWYQQTPGQGLQFLFEYFSETQRNKGNFPGRFSGRQFSNSRSEMNVSTLELGDSALYLCASSLFLGQRNTEAFFGQGTRLTVV.

The chain is built from TRBV6-2 or TRBV6-3 and TRBJ2-3; the TCRdb D gene call, TRBD1, has no DNA to confirm it. The CDR3 is 18 residues long. Germline V CDR1 and CDR2: MNHEY, SVGEGT. CDR3: CASSYSADRDVRTDTQYF.

The V and J genes are TRBV4-1 and TRBJ2-7; TCRdb names TRBD1, which stays unverified in the absence of DNA. CDR1 and CDR2 from the germline V gene are MGHRA and YSYEKL. The CDR3 extends over 14 amino acids. CDR3 in amino acids: CASSQPTGSYEQYF.

This chain links TRBV5-1 with TRBJ2-2; TCRdb selects TRBD1, and the lack of DNA leaves this call unchecked. Germline V gene lookup returns CDR1 SGHRS and CDR2 YFSETQ. There are 13 residues in the CDR3. The CDR3 here is CASSRGLVGELFF.

The rearrangement uses TRBV6-2 or TRBV6-3 and TRBJ2-2; TCRdb picks TRBD2, but there is no DNA to check that call. CDR1 and CDR2 (germline): MNHEY, SVGEGT. The CDR3 totals 18 residues. The CDR3 protein is CASSYSTSGGANTGELFF.

This rearrangement joins TRBV20-1 to TRBJ2-2. The CDR3 length is 15 residues. Looked up from germline, CDR1 is DFQATT and CDR2 is SNEGSKA (reference sequence). This chain's CDR3 is CSARGRRTNTGELFF.

The chain is built from TRBV7-2 and TRBJ2-7; as DNA is missing, the TRBD1 call by TCRdb cannot be tested. CDR3 size: 15 residues. Germline V lookup: CDR1 SGHTA, CDR2 FQGNSA. CDR3 sequence: CASSPNTGTGYEQYF.

This rearrangement joins TRBV7-3 to TRBJ1-2; TCRdb's assignment of TRBD1 cannot be checked, as there is no DNA. The CDR3 is 14 residues long. Germline CDR1 and CDR2: SGHTA and FQGTGA. Here the CDR3 reads CASSLTGGVDGYTF.

The chain uses TRBV7-9 and TRBJ2-3; TCRdb selects TRBD1, and the lack of DNA leaves this call unchecked. This CDR3 has 17 amino acids. Germline V gene sequence: CDR1 SEHNR, CDR2 FQNEAQ (reference sequence). The CDR3 sequence: CASSVSGGAYVVDTQYF.

The chain uses TRBV4-1 and TRBJ2-3; TCRdb calls TRBD1, which cannot be checked without DNA. The CDR3 runs to 17 residues. CDR1 and CDR2 (germline): MGHRA, YSYEKL. The CDR3 here is CASSLSVGGLRTDTQYF.

The V call is TRBV20-1, the J call TRBJ1-4. Germline assignment: CDR1 DFQATT and CDR2 SNEGSKA (reference sequence). The CDR3 totals 12 residues. The CDR3 is CSARVRDEKLFF.

The chain is built from TRBV19 and TRBJ1-5; TCRdb names TRBD1, which stays unverified in the absence of DNA. Germline-derived CDR1 and CDR2 are LNHDA and SQIVND (reference sequence). CDR3 length: 15 residues. This CDR3 reads CASSTDRGPNQPQHF.